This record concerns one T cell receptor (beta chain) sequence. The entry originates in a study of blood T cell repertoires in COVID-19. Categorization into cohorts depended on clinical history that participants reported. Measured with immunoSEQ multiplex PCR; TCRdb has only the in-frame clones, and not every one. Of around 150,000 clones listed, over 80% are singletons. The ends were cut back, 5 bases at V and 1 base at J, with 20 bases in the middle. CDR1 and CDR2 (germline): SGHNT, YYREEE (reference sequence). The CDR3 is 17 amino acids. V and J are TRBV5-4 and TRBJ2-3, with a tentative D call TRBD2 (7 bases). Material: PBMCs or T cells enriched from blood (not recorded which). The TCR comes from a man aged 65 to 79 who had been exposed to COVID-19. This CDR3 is CASSWGGGGGGTDTQYF. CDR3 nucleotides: TGTGCCAGCAGTTGGGGCGGGGGCGGGGGCGGCACAGATACGCAGTATTTT.